This is a list of T cell receptor beta chains from one sample in a study of blood T cell repertoires in COVID-19. Data came from immunoSEQ multiplex PCR; TCRdb stores just in-frame clones and leaves some out. The table lists 190,000 or so clones, about nine tenths of them singletons. Sequencing was carried out using peripheral blood. These receptors all stem from a young woman with acute or convalescent COVID-19. Both conserved end residues are part of each CDR3. Fields, in order: V gene, D gene, clone size, J gene, CDR3 DNA, CDR3 protein. The D gene is left open where the match is weak. The size of a clone is reported for some rows only, either as once, few or many, or as a class for expanded clones.

v_call: TRBV7-9
d_call: NA
clone_size: NA
j_call: TRBJ2-1
cdr3_nt: TGTGCCAGCAGTAGCACTGGTAATGAGCAGTTCTTC
cdr3_aa: CASSSTGNEQFF

v_call: TRBV7-8
d_call: TRBD2
clone_size: NA
j_call: TRBJ2-5
cdr3_nt: TGTGCCAGCAGCTTAGCGGCGGGAGGGTCAGGAGAGACCCAGTACTTC
cdr3_aa: CASSLAAGGSGETQYF

v_call: TRBV5-6
d_call: NA
clone_size: NA
j_call: TRBJ2-1
cdr3_nt: TGTGCCAGCAGCTCCACTGAGCGGGTGCTCAATGAGCAGTTCTTC
cdr3_aa: CASSSTERVLNEQFF

v_call: TRBV27
d_call: NA
clone_size: NA
j_call: TRBJ1-5
cdr3_nt: TGTGCCAGCAGTACAACGAATCAACAGGGTGGGTATAATCAGCCCCAGCATTTT
cdr3_aa: CASSTTNQQGGYNQPQHF

v_call: TRBV7-2
d_call: NA
clone_size: NA
j_call: TRBJ1-1
cdr3_nt: TGTGCCAGCAGCGCAGAACGAACCTTTGAAGCTTTCTTT
cdr3_aa: CASSAERTFEAFF

v_call: TRBV3-1/TRBV3-2
d_call: NA
clone_size: NA
j_call: TRBJ2-5
cdr3_nt: TGTGCCAGCAGCCAACCGGAGCGTGGCCAGTACTTC
cdr3_aa: CASSQPERGQYF

v_call: TRBV11-2
d_call: TRBD2
clone_size: NA
j_call: TRBJ2-2
cdr3_nt: TGTGCCAGCAGCGCGGGACTAGCCCCCGGGGAGCTGTTTTTT
cdr3_aa: CASSAGLAPGELFF

v_call: TRBV9
d_call: NA
clone_size: once
j_call: TRBJ2-3
cdr3_nt: TGTGCCAGCAGCATCGCAGGGACTGCTAGGACAGATACGCAGTATTTT
cdr3_aa: CASSIAGTARTDTQYF

v_call: TRBV11-2
d_call: NA
clone_size: NA
j_call: TRBJ1-4
cdr3_nt: TGTGCCAGCAGCTTAGGGACAACCTATGAAAAACTGTTTTTT
cdr3_aa: CASSLGTTYEKLFF

v_call: TRBV21-1
d_call: NA
clone_size: NA
j_call: TRBJ2-1
cdr3_nt: TGTGCCAGCAGCAGATTTCCCCCATCGAGGTTCGGGGGAGAGTTGTTCTTC
cdr3_aa: CASSRFPPSRFGGELFF

v_call: TRBV12-3/TRBV12-4
d_call: NA
clone_size: NA
j_call: TRBJ1-1
cdr3_nt: TGTGCCAGCAACTTCAGACAGAACACTGAAGCTTTCTTT
cdr3_aa: CASNFRQNTEAFF

v_call: TRBV9
d_call: NA
clone_size: few
j_call: TRBJ1-1
cdr3_nt: TGTGCCAGCAGCCGTAAGGGCGGAGGGAACACTGAAGCTTTCTTT
cdr3_aa: CASSRKGGGNTEAFF

v_call: TRBV5-6
d_call: NA
clone_size: NA
j_call: TRBJ2-3
cdr3_nt: TGTGCCAGCAGCTTGTACAGGGCAGATACGCAGTATTTT
cdr3_aa: CASSLYRADTQYF

v_call: TRBV3-1/TRBV3-2
d_call: NA
clone_size: NA
j_call: TRBJ2-3
cdr3_nt: TGTGCCAGCAGCCAAGGGGAGGGGGGAGATACGCAGTATTTT
cdr3_aa: CASSQGEGGDTQYF

v_call: TRBV5-6
d_call: NA
clone_size: NA
j_call: TRBJ2-2
cdr3_nt: TGTGCCAGCAGCTTAGGCCCCCAGGTCAACGGGGAGCTGTTTTTT
cdr3_aa: CASSLGPQVNGELFF

v_call: TRBV7-9
d_call: NA
clone_size: NA
j_call: TRBJ1-1
cdr3_nt: TGTGCCAGCAGCCTACAGGGAGACATCACTGAAGCTTTCTTT
cdr3_aa: CASSLQGDITEAFF

v_call: TRBV28
d_call: TRBD2
clone_size: NA
j_call: TRBJ2-7
cdr3_nt: TGTGCCAGCAGTCCCATCCGAGCGGGGAGTTACGAGCAGTACTTC
cdr3_aa: CASSPIRAGSYEQYF

v_call: TRBV5-1
d_call: NA
clone_size: NA
j_call: TRBJ1-1
cdr3_nt: TGCGCCAGCAGCTTGGAAGGAGCAGCTTTCTTT
cdr3_aa: CASSLEGAAFF

v_call: TRBV3-1/TRBV3-2
d_call: TRBD1
clone_size: NA
j_call: TRBJ1-3
cdr3_nt: TGTGCCAGCAGCGACAGGGGTGGTGGAAACACCATATATTTT
cdr3_aa: CASSDRGGGNTIYF

v_call: TRBV6-5
d_call: TRBD2
clone_size: NA
j_call: TRBJ2-2
cdr3_nt: TGTGCCAGCAGTCAGCGGGGAACCGGGGAGCTGTTTTTT
cdr3_aa: CASSQRGTGELFF

v_call: TRBV28
d_call: NA
clone_size: few
j_call: TRBJ1-1
cdr3_nt: TGTGCCAGCAGGTACATGAACACTGAAGCTTTCTTT
cdr3_aa: CASRYMNTEAFF

v_call: TRBV14
d_call: TRBD2
clone_size: NA
j_call: TRBJ2-1
cdr3_nt: TGTGCCAGCTCCAAGATAGCGGGATACTCCTACAATGAGCAGTTCTTC
cdr3_aa: CASSKIAGYSYNEQFF

v_call: TRBV29-1
d_call: NA
clone_size: NA
j_call: TRBJ2-1
cdr3_nt: TGCAGCGTTCGGATGTCGGGAGTTTTGCATGATGAGCAGTTCTTC
cdr3_aa: CSVRMSGVLHDEQFF

v_call: TRBV18
d_call: TRBD1
clone_size: many
j_call: TRBJ2-2
cdr3_nt: TGTGCCAGCTCACCACCGGGACAGGGGACCGGGGAGCTGTTTTTT
cdr3_aa: CASSPPGQGTGELFF

v_call: TRBV27
d_call: NA
clone_size: NA
j_call: TRBJ1-5
cdr3_nt: TGTGCCAGCAGTTTCAGGGTGAATAGCAATCAGCCCCAGCATTTT
cdr3_aa: CASSFRVNSNQPQHF

v_call: TRBV5-8
d_call: NA
clone_size: NA
j_call: TRBJ1-2
cdr3_nt: TGTGCCAGCAGCTTGAGAGGCCCTACGGGAAGCTACACCTTC
cdr3_aa: CASSLRGPTGSYTF

v_call: TRBV11-3
d_call: NA
clone_size: NA
j_call: TRBJ2-1
cdr3_nt: TGTGCCAGCACCGGGATACAGTATGAGCAGTTCTTC
cdr3_aa: CASTGIQYEQFF

v_call: TRBV5-1
d_call: TRBD2
clone_size: NA
j_call: TRBJ2-3
cdr3_nt: TGCGCCAGCAGTAGCGGGACTAGCACAGATACGCAGTATTTT
cdr3_aa: CASSSGTSTDTQYF

v_call: TRBV2
d_call: TRBD1
clone_size: NA
j_call: TRBJ1-4
cdr3_nt: TGTGCCAGCAGCCGCCCGGGACAGGGAACTAATGAAAAACTGTTTTTT
cdr3_aa: CASSRPGQGTNEKLFF

v_call: TRBV5-5
d_call: NA
clone_size: NA
j_call: TRBJ2-1
cdr3_nt: TGTGCCAGCAGCTTTGAGGGCTCTAATGAGCAGTTCTTC
cdr3_aa: CASSFEGSNEQFF

v_call: TRBV20-1
d_call: NA
clone_size: NA
j_call: TRBJ2-7
cdr3_nt: TGCAGTGCTTTGGGGTCGGGGGAGCAGTACTTC
cdr3_aa: CSALGSGEQYF

v_call: TRBV18
d_call: TRBD1
clone_size: once
j_call: TRBJ2-2
cdr3_nt: TGTGCCAGCTCACCATCCGGGACAGGGGAAACCGGGGAGCTGTTTTTT
cdr3_aa: CASSPSGTGETGELFF

v_call: TRBV11-3
d_call: NA
clone_size: NA
j_call: TRBJ2-5
cdr3_nt: TGTGCCAGCAAAAGTGGGGGCGAAGAGACCCAGTACTTC
cdr3_aa: CASKSGGEETQYF

v_call: TRBV3-1/TRBV3-2
d_call: NA
clone_size: NA
j_call: TRBJ2-2
cdr3_nt: TGTGCCAGCACAGCGTGGGGGGAGCTGTTTTTT
cdr3_aa: CASTAWGELFF

v_call: TRBV28
d_call: NA
clone_size: few
j_call: TRBJ1-5
cdr3_nt: TGTGCCAGTTTTGGGGCTGGCAATCAGCCCCAGCATTTT
cdr3_aa: CASFGAGNQPQHF

v_call: TRBV5-1
d_call: TRBD2
clone_size: NA
j_call: TRBJ2-7
cdr3_nt: TGCGCCAGCAGCTTACTGACTAGCGGGACCTACGAGCAGTACTTC
cdr3_aa: CASSLLTSGTYEQYF

v_call: TRBV14
d_call: NA
clone_size: NA
j_call: TRBJ1-1
cdr3_nt: TGTGCCAGCAGCCTCACATCGAACACTGAAGCTTTCTTT
cdr3_aa: CASSLTSNTEAFF

v_call: TRBV29-1
d_call: NA
clone_size: NA
j_call: TRBJ2-5
cdr3_nt: TGCAGCGTTGAACGGGGGAGTAGTCAAGAGACCCAGTACTTC
cdr3_aa: CSVERGSSQETQYF

v_call: TRBV28
d_call: NA
clone_size: NA
j_call: TRBJ2-2
cdr3_nt: TGTGCCAGCAGTTTGGAGGGAAGGGAGCTGTTTTTT
cdr3_aa: CASSLEGRELFF

v_call: TRBV11-1
d_call: NA
clone_size: NA
j_call: TRBJ2-7
cdr3_nt: TGTGCCAGCAGCTTTAATGGGGCCGACTACGAGCAGTACTTC
cdr3_aa: CASSFNGADYEQYF

v_call: TRBV25-1
d_call: TRBD1
clone_size: NA
j_call: TRBJ2-2
cdr3_nt: TGTGCCAGCAGGGACAGGGGATCCGGGGAGCTGTTTTTT
cdr3_aa: CASRDRGSGELFF

v_call: TRBV18
d_call: TRBD2
clone_size: few
j_call: TRBJ2-1
cdr3_nt: TGTGCCAGCTCACGAGGGACTAGCGGGTTTGACAATGAGCAGTTCTTC
cdr3_aa: CASSRGTSGFDNEQFF

v_call: TRBV14
d_call: NA
clone_size: NA
j_call: TRBJ1-5
cdr3_nt: TGTGCCAGCAGCCAAGGGTCGGTACAGCCCCAGCATTTT
cdr3_aa: CASSQGSVQPQHF